This T cell receptor beta chain was captured in a study of blood T cell repertoires in COVID-19. Study summary: Acute-phase and convalescent COVID-19 samples originated in the United States, Italy and Spain.

Original handling: Scientists estimated how many nucleated cells there were by amplifying reference gene primers. The assay was immunoSEQ multiplex PCR, and TCRdb's table has in-frame clones only and misses some. V and J calls and clone size are as listed in that table; D and trimming were resolved from the DNA. Of 250,000 to 350,000 clones listed, around four fifths are singletons. The CDR3 loop spans 16 amino acids. Germline V gene lookup returns CDR1 LGHDT and CDR2 YNNKEL (reference sequence). The V segment lost 4 bases and the J segment 0 bases; nucleotides outside the gene matches: 4. The TCR was taken from a woman in her forties or fifties with acute or convalescent COVID-19. Sequencing was carried out using peripheral blood. The V call is TRBV3-1 (or the pseudogene TRBV3-2), the J call TRBJ2-2, with 8 bases that match TRBD1. In DNA form, the CDR3 reads TGTGCCAGCAGCCTCGACAGGGGAACGAACACCGGGGAGCTGTTTTTT. It specifies CASSLDRGTNTGELFF.